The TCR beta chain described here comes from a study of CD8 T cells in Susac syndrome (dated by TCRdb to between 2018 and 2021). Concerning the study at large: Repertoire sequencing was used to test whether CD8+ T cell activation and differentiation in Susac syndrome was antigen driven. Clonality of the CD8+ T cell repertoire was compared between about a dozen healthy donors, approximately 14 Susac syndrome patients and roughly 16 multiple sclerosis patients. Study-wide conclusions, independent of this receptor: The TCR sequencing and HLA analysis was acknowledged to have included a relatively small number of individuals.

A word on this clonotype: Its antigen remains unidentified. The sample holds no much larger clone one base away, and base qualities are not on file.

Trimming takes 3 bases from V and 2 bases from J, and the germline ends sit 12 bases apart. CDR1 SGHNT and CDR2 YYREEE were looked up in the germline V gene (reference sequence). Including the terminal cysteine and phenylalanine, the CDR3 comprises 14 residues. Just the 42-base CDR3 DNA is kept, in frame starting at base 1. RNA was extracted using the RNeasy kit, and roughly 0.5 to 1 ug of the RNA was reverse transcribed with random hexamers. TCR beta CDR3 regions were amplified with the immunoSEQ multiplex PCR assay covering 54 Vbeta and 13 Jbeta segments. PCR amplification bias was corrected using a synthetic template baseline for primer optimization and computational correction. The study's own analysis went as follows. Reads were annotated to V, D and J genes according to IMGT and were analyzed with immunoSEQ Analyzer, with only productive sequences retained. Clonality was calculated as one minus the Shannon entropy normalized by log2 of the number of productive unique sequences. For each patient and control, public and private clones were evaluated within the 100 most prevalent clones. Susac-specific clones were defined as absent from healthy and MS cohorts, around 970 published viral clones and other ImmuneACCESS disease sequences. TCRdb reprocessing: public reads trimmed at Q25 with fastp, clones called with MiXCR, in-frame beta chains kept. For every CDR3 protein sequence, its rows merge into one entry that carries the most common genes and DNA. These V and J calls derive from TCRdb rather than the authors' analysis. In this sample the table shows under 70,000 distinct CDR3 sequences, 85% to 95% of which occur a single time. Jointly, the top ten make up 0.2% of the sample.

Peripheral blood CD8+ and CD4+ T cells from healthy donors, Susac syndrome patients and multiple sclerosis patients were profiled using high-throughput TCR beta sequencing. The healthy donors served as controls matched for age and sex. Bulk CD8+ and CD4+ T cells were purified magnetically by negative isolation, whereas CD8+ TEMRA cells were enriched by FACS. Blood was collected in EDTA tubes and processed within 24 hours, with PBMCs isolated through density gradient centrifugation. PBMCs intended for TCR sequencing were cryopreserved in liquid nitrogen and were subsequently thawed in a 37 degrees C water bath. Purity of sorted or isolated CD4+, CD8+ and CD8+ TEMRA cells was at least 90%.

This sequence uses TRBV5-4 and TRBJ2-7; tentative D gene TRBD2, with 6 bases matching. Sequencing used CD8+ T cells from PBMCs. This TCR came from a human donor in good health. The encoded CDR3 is CASSSTWGAYEQYF. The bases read TGTGCCAGCAGCTCAACCTGGGGGGCCTACGAGCAGTACTTC.